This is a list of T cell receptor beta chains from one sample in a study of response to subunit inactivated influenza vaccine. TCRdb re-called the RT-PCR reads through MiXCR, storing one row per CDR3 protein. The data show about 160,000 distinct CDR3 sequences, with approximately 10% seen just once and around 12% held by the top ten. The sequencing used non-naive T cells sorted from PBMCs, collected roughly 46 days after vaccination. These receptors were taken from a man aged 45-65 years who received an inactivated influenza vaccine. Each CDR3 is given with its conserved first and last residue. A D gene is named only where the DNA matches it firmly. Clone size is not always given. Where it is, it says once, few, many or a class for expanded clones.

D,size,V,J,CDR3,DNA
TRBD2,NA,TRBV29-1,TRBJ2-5,CSVGTSGTWETQYF,TGCAGCGTTGGGACTAGCGGGACATGGGAGACCCAGTACTTC
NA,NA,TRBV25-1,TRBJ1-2,CASSGALYGYTF,TGTGCCAGCAGTGGCGCCCTCTATGGCTACACCTTC
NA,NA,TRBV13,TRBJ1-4,CASSLAHTREKLFF,TGTGCCAGCAGCTTAGCCCATACAAGGGAAAAACTGTTTTTT
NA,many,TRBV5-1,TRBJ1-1,CASSDPPGLGAFF,TGCGCCAGCTCGGACCCACCCGGTCTCGGAGCTTTCTTT
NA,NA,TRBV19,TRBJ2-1,CASSPSYNEQFF,TGTGCCAGTAGCCCTTCATACAATGAGCAGTTCTTC
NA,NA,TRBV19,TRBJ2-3,CASSIGADTDTQYF,TGTGCCAGTAGTATTGGAGCGGACACAGATACGCAGTATTTT
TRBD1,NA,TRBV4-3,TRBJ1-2,CASSQDHRGTGYTF,TGCGCCAGCAGCCAAGACCACAGGGGAACGGGCTACACCTTC
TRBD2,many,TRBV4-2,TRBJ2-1,CASSLAGVGNEQFF,TGTGCCAGCAGCCTAGCGGGAGTCGGCAATGAGCAGTTCTTC
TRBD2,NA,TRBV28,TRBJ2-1,CASSLGGRPQYNEQFF,TGTGCCAGCAGTTTGGGCGGGAGGCCTCAATACAATGAGCAGTTCTTC
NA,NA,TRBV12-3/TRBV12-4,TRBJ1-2,CATVGEVKQTNYGYTF,TGTGCCACCGTCGGGGAGGTAAAACAAACTAACTATGGCTACACCTTC
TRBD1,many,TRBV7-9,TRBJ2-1,CASTLPGDRGFNEQFF,TGTGCCAGCACCCTGCCAGGGGACAGGGGGTTCAATGAGCAGTTCTTC
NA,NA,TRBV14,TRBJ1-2,CASSQRSVPGVRYGYTF,TGTGCCAGCAGCCAACGTTCGGTACCGGGAGTTCGGTATGGCTACACCTTC
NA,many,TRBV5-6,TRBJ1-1,CASSLGFMNTEAFF,TGTGCCAGCAGCTTAGGGTTCATGAACACTGAAGCTTTCTTT
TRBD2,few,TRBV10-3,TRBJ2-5,CAITSTSGLETQYF,TGTGCCATCACCTCGACTAGCGGTCTTGAGACCCAGTACTTC
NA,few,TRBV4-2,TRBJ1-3,CASSPVRSDSGNTIYF,TGTGCCAGCAGCCCGGTCCGGTCTGACTCTGGAAACACCATATATTTT
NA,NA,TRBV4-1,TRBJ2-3,CASSQDPWRDMQYF,TGCGCCAGCAGCCAAGATCCCTGGCGAGATATGCAGTATTTT
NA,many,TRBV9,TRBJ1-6,CASSVAIDSPLHF,TGTGCCAGCAGCGTAGCTATTGATTCACCCCTCCACTTT
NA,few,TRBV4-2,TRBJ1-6,CASSQETLPSSYNSPLHF,TGTGCCAGCAGCCAAGAAACCCTTCCCAGCTCCTATAATTCACCCCTCCACTTT
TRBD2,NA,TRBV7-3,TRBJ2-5,CASSTLAGETQYF,TGTGCCAGCAGCACCCTAGCGGGAGAGACCCAGTACTTC
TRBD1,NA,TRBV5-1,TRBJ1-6,CASSWGQGYSPLHF,TGCGCCAGCAGTTGGGGACAGGGCTATTCACCCCTCCACTTT
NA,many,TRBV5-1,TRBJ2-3,CASSLAGKGQGTDGTQYF,TGCGCCAGCAGCTTGGCCGGAAAGGGGCAGGGGACTGACGGAACGCAGTATTTT
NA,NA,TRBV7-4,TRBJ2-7,CASPLKTGGNLEQYF,TGTGCCAGCCCCCTTAAGACAGGTGGGAACCTGGAGCAGTACTTC
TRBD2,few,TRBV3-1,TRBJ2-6,CASSPRLAGGSGANVLTF,TGTGCCAGCAGCCCCAGACTAGCGGGAGGTAGTGGGGCCAACGTCCTGACTTTC
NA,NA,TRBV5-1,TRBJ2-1,CASSLRGSGGEQFF,TGCGCCAGCAGCTTGAGGGGTTCCGGTGGTGAGCAGTTCTTC
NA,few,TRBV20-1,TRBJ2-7,CSALRRPSEQYF,TGCAGTGCTCTACGGCGCCCCAGCGAGCAGTACTTC
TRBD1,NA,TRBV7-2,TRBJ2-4,CASSPQGTANIQYF,TGTGCCAGCAGCCCCCAGGGGACAGCCAACATTCAGTACTTC
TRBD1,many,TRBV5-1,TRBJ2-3,CASSPGTGLDTQYF,TGCGCCAGCAGCCCAGGGACAGGGCTAGATACGCAGTATTTT
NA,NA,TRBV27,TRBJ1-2,CASSDHSLSYGYTF,TGTGCCAGCAGCGACCACAGTTTAAGCTATGGCTACACCTTC